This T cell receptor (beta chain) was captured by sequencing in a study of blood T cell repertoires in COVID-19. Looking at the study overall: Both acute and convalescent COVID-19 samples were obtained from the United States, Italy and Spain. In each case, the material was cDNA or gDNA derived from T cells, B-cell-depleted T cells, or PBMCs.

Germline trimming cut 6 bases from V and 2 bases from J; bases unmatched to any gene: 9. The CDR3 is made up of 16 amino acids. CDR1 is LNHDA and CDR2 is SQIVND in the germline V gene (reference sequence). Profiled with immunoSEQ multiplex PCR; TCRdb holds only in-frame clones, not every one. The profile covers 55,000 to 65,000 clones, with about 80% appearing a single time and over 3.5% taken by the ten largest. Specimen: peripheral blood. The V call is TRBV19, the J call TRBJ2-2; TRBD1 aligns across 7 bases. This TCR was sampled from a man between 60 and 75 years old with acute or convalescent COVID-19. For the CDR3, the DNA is TGTGCCAGTAGACCGACAGGGCGAGCTAACACCGGGGAGCTGTTTTTT. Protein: CASRPTGRANTGELFF.